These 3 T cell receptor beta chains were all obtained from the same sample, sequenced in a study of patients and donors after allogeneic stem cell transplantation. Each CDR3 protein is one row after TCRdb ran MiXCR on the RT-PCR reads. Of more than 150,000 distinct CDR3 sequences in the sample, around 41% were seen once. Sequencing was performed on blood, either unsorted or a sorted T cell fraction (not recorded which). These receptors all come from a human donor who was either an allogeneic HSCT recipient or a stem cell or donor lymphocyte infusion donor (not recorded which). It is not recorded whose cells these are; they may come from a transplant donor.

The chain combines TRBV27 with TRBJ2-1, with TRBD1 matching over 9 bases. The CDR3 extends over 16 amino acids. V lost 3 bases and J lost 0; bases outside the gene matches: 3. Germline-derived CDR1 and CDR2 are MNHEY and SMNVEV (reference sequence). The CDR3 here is CASSLGTGSSYNEQFF. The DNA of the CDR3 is TGTGCCAGCAGTTTGGGGACAGGGAGCTCCTACAATGAGCAGTTCTTC.

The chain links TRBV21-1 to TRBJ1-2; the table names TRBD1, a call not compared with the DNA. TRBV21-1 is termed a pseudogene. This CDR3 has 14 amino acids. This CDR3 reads CASSDGTGRDGYTF. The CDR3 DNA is TGTGCCAGCAGCGACGGGACAGGGCGTGATGGCTACACCTTC.

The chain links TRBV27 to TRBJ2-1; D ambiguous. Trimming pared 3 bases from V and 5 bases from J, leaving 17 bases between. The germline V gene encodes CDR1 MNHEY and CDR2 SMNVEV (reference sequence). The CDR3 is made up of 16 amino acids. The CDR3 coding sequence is TGTGCCAGCAGTTTTCGGGCAGGAGTTCCGAACAATGAGCAGTTCTTC. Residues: CASSFRAGVPNNEQFF.